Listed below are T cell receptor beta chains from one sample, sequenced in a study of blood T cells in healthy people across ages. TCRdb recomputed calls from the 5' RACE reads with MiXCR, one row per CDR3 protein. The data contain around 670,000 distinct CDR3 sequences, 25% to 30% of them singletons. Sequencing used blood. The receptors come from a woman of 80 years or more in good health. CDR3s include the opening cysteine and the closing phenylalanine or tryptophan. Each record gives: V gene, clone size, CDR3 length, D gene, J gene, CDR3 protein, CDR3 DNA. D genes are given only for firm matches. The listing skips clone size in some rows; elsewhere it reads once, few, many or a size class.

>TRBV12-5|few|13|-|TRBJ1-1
CASAPVEGLSAFF
TGTGCTAGTGCCCCCGTGGAGGGGCTGTCAGCTTTCTTT
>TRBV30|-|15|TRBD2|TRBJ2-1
CAWSKTSGAYNEQFF
TGTGCCTGGAGTAAGACTAGCGGGGCTTACAATGAGCAGTTCTTC
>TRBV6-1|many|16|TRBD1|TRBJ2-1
CASSERGDRGYNEQFF
TGTGCCAGCAGTGAACGGGGGGACAGGGGCTACAATGAGCAGTTCTTC
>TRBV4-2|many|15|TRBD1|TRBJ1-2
CASSQPDRGIYGYTF
TGTGCCAGCAGCCAACCCGACAGGGGAATCTATGGCTACACCTTC
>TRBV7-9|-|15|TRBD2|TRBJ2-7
CASSSGLAGFGEQYF
TGTGCCAGCAGCTCAGGACTAGCCGGTTTTGGCGAGCAGTACTTC
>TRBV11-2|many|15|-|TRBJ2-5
CASSRRVRYQETQYF
TGTGCCAGCAGCCGAAGGGTCAGGTACCAAGAGACCCAGTACTTC
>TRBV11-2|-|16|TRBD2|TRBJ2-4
CASSTTSGRFKNIQYF
TGTGCCAGCAGCACCACTAGCGGGAGGTTCAAAAACATTCAGTACTTC
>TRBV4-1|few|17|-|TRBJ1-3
CASSRYSDGNSGNTIYF
TGCGCCAGCAGCCGTTATTCTGACGGGAACTCTGGAAACACCATATATTTT
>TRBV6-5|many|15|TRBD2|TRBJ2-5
CASSTSGGRQETQYF
TGTGCCAGCAGTACAAGCGGGGGACGCCAAGAGACCCAGTACTTC
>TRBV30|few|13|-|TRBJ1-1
CAWSVTMNTEAFF
TGTGCCTGGAGTGTAACCATGAACACTGAAGCTTTCTTT
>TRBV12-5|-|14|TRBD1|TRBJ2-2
CASGLGQGTGELFF
TGTGCTAGTGGTTTAGGACAGGGAACCGGGGAGCTGTTTTTT
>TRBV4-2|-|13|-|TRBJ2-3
CASSQVLGVLQYF
TGTGCCAGCAGCCAAGTTTTAGGGGTGCTGCAGTATTTT
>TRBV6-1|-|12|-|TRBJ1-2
CASSGVYYGYTF
TGTGCCAGCAGCGGGGTCTACTATGGCTACACCTTC
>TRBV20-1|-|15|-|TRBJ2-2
CSARAGLSNTGEPFF
TGCAGTGCTAGAGCCGGACTATCCAACACCGGGGAGCCGTTTTTT
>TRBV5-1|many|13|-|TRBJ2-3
CASSRGVGDTQYF
TGCGCCAGCAGCCGCGGAGTAGGAGATACGCAGTATTTT
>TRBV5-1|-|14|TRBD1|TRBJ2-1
CASTGQQTYNEQFF
TGCGCCAGCACGGGACAGCAAACCTACAATGAGCAGTTCTTC
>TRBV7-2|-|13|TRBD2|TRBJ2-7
CASSRLAGGEQYF
TGTGCCAGCAGCCGCCTAGCGGGGGGGGAGCAGTACTTC
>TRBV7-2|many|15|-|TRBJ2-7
CASSLWGMGTYEQYF
TGTGCCAGCAGCTTATGGGGGATGGGAACCTACGAGCAGTACTTC
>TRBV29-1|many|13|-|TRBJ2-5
CSVEEQGRETQYF
TGCAGCGTTGAAGAGCAGGGGAGAGAGACCCAGTACTTC
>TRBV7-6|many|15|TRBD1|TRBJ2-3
CASSLDLQGTDTQYF
TGTGCCAGCAGCTTAGACTTACAGGGGACAGATACGCAGTATTTT
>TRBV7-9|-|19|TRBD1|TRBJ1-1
CDSSRRTGTGLNLVTEAFF
TGTGACAGCAGCCGCCGAACCGGGACAGGGTTGAACTTGGTCACTGAAGCTTTCTTT
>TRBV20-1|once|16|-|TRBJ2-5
CSAHTGGTHSGETQYF
TGCAGTGCCCATACTGGCGGAACCCACTCCGGAGAGACCCAGTACTTC
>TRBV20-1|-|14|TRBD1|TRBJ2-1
CSARGDRVTCEQFF
TGCAGTGCTAGGGGGGACAGGGTCACCTGCGAGCAGTTCTTC
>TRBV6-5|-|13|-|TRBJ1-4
CASSGTVNEKLFF
TGTGCCAGCAGTGGGACGGTCAATGAAAAACTGTTTTTT
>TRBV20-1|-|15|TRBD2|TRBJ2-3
CSAVGGPSLTDTQYF
TGCAGTGCCGTGGGAGGGCCTAGTCTAACAGATACGCAGTATTTT
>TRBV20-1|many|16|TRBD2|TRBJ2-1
CSAAVLAGGIYNEQFF
TGCAGTGCAGCGGTTTTAGCGGGGGGCATTTACAATGAGCAGTTCTTC
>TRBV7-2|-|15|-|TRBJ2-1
CASTAGASGYNEQFF
TGTGCCAGCACCGCGGGGGCTAGCGGATACAATGAGCAGTTCTTC
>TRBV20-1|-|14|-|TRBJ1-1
CSARGQGRNTEAFF
TGCAGTGCTAGAGGGCAGGGGAGGAACACTGAAGCTTTCTTT
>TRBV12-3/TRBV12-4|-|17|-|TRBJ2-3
CASSLESRLGRADTQYF
TGTGCCAGCAGTTTAGAATCAAGGTTGGGAAGAGCAGATACGCAGTATTTT
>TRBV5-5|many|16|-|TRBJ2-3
CASSSPGGSSTDTQYF
TGTGCCAGCAGCTCACCTGGCGGTTCTAGCACAGATACGCAGTATTTT
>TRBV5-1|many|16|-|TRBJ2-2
CASSLAGPMNTGELFF
TGCGCCAGCAGCTTGGCCGGGCCGATGAACACCGGGGAGCTGTTTTTT
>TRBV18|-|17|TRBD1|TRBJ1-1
CASSPTGGTLKNTEAFF
TGTGCCAGCTCTCCCACAGGGGGGACGTTGAAGAACACTGAAGCTTTCTTT
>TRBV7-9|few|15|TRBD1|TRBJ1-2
CASSLSWGQGVGYTF
TGTGCCAGCAGCTTGTCCTGGGGACAGGGGGTTGGCTACACCTTC
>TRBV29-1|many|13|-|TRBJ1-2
CSVEDSGNYGYTF
TGCAGCGTTGAAGATTCAGGGAACTATGGCTACACCTTC
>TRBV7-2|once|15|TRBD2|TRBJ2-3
CASSLQAGGSDTQYF
TGTGCCAGCAGCTTACAAGCGGGGGGGTCAGATACGCAGTATTTT